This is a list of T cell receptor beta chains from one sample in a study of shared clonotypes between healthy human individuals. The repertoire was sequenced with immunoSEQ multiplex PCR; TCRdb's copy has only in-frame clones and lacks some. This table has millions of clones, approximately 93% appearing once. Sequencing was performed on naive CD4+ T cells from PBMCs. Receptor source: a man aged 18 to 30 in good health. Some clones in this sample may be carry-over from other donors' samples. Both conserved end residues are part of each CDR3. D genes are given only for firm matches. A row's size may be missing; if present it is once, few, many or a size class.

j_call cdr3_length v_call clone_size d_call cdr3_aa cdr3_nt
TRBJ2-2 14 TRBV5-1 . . CASSLDLDTGELFF TGCGCCAGCAGCTTGGATCTAGACACCGGGGAGCTGTTTTTT
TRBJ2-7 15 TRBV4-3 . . CASSRRGGDTYEQYF TGCGCCAGCAGCCGGAGGGGCGGGGACACCTACGAGCAGTACTTC
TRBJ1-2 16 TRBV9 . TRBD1 CASSVGGQGALYGYTF TGTGCCAGCAGCGTGGGAGGACAGGGGGCGCTCTATGGCTACACCTTC
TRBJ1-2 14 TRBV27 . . CASSPHEGNYGYTF TGTGCCAGCAGTCCGCACGAGGGAAACTATGGCTACACCTTC
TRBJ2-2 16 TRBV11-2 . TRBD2 CASSLQLAGNTGELFF TGTGCCAGCAGCTTACAACTAGCGGGGAACACCGGGGAGCTGTTTTTT
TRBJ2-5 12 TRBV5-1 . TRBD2 CASSRGGETQYF TGCGCCAGCAGCAGGGGAGGGGAGACCCAGTACTTC
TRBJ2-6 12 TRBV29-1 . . CSVEGRANVLTF TGCAGCGTTGAGGGCAGGGCCAACGTCCTGACTTTC
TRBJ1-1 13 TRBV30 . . CAWSVRGNTEAFF TGTGCCTGGAGCGTTCGGGGGAACACTGAAGCTTTCTTT
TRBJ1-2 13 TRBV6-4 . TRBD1 CASSARQGSGYTF TGTGCCAGCAGTGCCCGACAGGGTTCTGGCTACACCTTC
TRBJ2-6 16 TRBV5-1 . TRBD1 CASRSTGLNGANVLTF TGCGCCAGCAGGTCGACAGGGCTGAACGGGGCCAACGTCCTGACTTTC
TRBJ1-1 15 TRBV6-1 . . CASSAAPGASTEAFF TGTGCCAGCAGTGCGGCACCGGGGGCATCGACTGAAGCTTTCTTT
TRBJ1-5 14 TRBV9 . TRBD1 CASSVGTGGQPQHF TGTGCCAGCAGCGTAGGGACAGGGGGTCAGCCCCAGCATTTT
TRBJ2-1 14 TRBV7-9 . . CASKRAEAYNEQFF TGTGCCAGCAAGAGGGCCGAAGCCTACAATGAGCAGTTCTTC
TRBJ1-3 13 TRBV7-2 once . CASSLASGNTIYF TGTGCCAGCAGCTTGGCCTCTGGAAACACCATATATTTT
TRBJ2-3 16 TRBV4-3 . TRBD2 CASSPRLAGGGDTQYF TGCGCCAGCAGCCCTCGACTAGCGGGAGGTGGAGATACGCAGTATTTT
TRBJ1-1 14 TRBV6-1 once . CASSEVIANTEAFF TGTGCCAGCAGTGAAGTTATAGCGAACACTGAAGCTTTCTTT
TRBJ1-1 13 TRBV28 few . CASSLFDENEAFF TGTGCCAGCAGTTTATTCGACGAGAATGAAGCTTTCTTT
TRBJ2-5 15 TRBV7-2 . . CASSLVGWDTREQYF TGTGCCAGCAGCTTAGTGGGGTGGGACACCAGGGAGCAGTACTTC
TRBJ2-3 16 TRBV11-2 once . CASSQTSLFHTDTQYF TGTGCCAGCAGCCAGACTAGTCTATTCCACACAGATACGCAGTATTTT
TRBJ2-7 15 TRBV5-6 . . CASSLDATFSGEQYF TGTGCCAGCAGCTTGGACGCGACCTTTAGTGGGGAGCAGTACTTC
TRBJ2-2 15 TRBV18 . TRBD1 CASGGRGRTTGELFF TGTGCCAGCGGAGGCAGGGGGCGGACCACCGGGGAGCTGTTTTTT
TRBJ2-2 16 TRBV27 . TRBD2 CASSLLGRAITGELFF TGTGCCAGCAGTTTACTCGGGAGGGCCATCACCGGGGAGCTGTTTTTT
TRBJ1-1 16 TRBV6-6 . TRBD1 CASSYRQGTTSGEAFF TGTGCCAGCAGTTACAGACAGGGGACTACAAGCGGTGAAGCTTTCTTT
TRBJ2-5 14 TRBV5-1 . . CASSQRTSQETQYF TGCGCCAGCAGCCAAAGGACAAGCCAAGAGACCCAGTACTTC
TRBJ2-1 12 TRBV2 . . CASSGAYNEQFF TGTGCCAGCAGTGGGGCGTACAATGAGCAGTTCTTC
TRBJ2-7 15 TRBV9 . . CASSAQGSQPSEQYF TGTGCCAGCAGCGCACAGGGTAGCCAGCCTTCAGAGCAGTACTTC
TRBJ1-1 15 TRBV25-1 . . CASSAPGSRGTEAFF TGTGCCAGCAGTGCGCCAGGGTCGAGAGGGACTGAAGCTTTCTTT
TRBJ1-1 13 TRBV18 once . CASSPQGDTEAFF TGTGCCAGCTCACCACAGGGTGACACTGAAGCTTTCTTT
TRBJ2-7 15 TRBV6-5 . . CASRRQAPSSYEQYF TGTGCCAGCAGAAGACAGGCCCCCAGCTCCTACGAGCAGTACTTC
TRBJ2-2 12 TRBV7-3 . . CASSLRVGELFF TGTGCCAGCAGCCTACGGGTGGGGGAGCTGTTTTTT
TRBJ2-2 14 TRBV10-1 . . CASSDRRNTGELFF TGCGCCAGCAGTGACCGGAGGAACACCGGGGAGCTGTTTTTT
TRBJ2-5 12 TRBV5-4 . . CASRWDQETQYF TGTGCCAGCAGATGGGACCAAGAGACCCAGTACTTC
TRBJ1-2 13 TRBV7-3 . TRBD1 CASSSGTGAGYTF TGTGCCAGCAGCTCCGGGACAGGGGCTGGCTACACCTTC
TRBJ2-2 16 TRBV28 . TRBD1 CASSRTDRGFTGELFF TGTGCCAGCAGCCGTACGGACAGGGGGTTCACCGGGGAGCTGTTTTTT
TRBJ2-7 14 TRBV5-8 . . CASSLAGQNYEQYF TGTGCCAGCAGCTTGGCCGGTCAGAATTACGAGCAGTACTTC
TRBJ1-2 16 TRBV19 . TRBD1 CASSIRRQGALNGYTF TGTGCCAGTAGTATACGAAGACAGGGGGCTTTGAATGGCTACACCTTC
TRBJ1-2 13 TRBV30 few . CAWSVAGRDGYTF TGTGCCTGGAGTGTAGCAGGGAGAGATGGCTACACCTTC
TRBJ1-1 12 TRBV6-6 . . CASSPRLAEAFF TGTGCCAGCAGTCCCCGCCTAGCTGAAGCTTTCTTT
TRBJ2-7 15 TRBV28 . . CASSPRGRMMNEQYF TGTGCCAGCAGTCCCCGAGGCAGGATGATGAACGAGCAGTACTTC
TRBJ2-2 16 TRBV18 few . CASSPPSGSGRGELFF TGTGCCAGCTCACCACCGTCAGGCTCAGGTCGAGGGGAGCTGTTTTTT
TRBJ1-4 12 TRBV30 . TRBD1 CAWSVDRVGLFF TGTGCCTGGAGTGTAGACAGGGTTGGATTGTTTTTT
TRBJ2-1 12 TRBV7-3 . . CASSDQGNEQFF TGTGCCAGCAGCGATCAGGGGAATGAGCAGTTCTTC
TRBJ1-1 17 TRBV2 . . CASSLFRGNPMNTEAFF TGTGCCAGCAGTCTCTTCCGAGGGAACCCCATGAACACTGAAGCTTTCTTT
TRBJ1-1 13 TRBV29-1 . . CSARGGVNTEAFF TGCAGCGCAAGGGGGGGAGTGAACACTGAAGCTTTCTTT
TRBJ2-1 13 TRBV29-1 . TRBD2 CSEGTSGMGREFF TGCAGCGAGGGAACTAGCGGGATGGGTAGAGAGTTCTTC
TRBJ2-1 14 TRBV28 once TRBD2 CASGRASGYNEQFF TGTGCCAGTGGTCGGGCTAGCGGATACAATGAGCAGTTCTTC
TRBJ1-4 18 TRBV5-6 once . CASSLTVEGTGANEKLFF TGTGCCAGCAGCTTGACGGTCGAGGGCACTGGGGCTAATGAAAAACTGTTTTTT
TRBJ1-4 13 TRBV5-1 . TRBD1 CASSEGQGVKLFF TGCGCCAGCAGCGAGGGACAGGGAGTAAAACTGTTTTTT
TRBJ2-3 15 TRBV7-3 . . CASSPGGAGADTQYF TGTGCCAGCAGCCCCGGGGGCGCCGGAGCAGATACGCAGTATTTT
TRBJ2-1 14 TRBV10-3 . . CAISFARSYNEQFF TGTGCCATCAGTTTCGCTAGATCCTACAATGAGCAGTTCTTC
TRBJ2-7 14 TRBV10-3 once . CAIRLTGGTYEQYF TGTGCCATCAGACTGACAGGAGGGACCTACGAGCAGTACTTC
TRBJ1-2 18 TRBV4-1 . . CASSQVGLTARGAGGYTF TGCGCCAGCAGCCAAGTGGGGTTAACGGCTCGCGGGGCTGGGGGCTACACCTTC
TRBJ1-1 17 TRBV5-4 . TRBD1 CASSLTGGTGLNTEAFF TGTGCCAGCAGCTTGACGGGCGGGACAGGTTTGAACACTGAAGCTTTCTTT
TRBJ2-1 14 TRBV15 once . CATRARSSYNEQFF TGTGCCACCAGGGCCCGGTCCAGCTACAATGAGCAGTTCTTC
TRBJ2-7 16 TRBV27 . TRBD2 CASSAQTSGRFNEQYF TGTGCCAGCAGTGCCCAGACTAGCGGGAGATTCAACGAGCAGTACTTC
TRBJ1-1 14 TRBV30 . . CAWSARRRNTEAFF TGTGCCTGGAGTGCCCGGAGGAGGAACACTGAAGCTTTCTTT
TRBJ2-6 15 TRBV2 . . CASSEGGAGANVLTF TGTGCCAGCAGTGAAGGGGGTGCTGGGGCCAACGTCCTGACTTTC
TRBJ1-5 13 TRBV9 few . CASSVGGYQPQHF TGTGCCAGCAGCGTCGGGGGATACCAGCCCCAGCATTTT
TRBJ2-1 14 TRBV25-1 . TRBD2 CASSKRAGAHEQFF TGTGCCAGCAGTAAAAGGGCGGGAGCACATGAGCAGTTCTTC
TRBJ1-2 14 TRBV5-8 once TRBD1 CASSPGDRVDGYTF TGTGCCAGCAGCCCAGGGGACAGGGTCGATGGCTACACCTTC